This entry concerns a single TCR beta chain. Its antigen is not identified. This entry comes from a study of T cell responses to AZD1222 COVID-19 vaccine. The germline V gene encodes CDR1 DFQATT and CDR2 SNEGSKA (reference sequence). The length of the CDR3 is 13 residues. Deletions cut 3 bases from V and 2 bases from J, with 9 bases between. Study outcomes and limitations: Rises in breadth and depth of Spike-specific TCRs came after two AZD1222 doses.

The assay was immunoSEQ multiplex PCR, and TCRdb's table has in-frame clones only and misses some. The sample consists of under 20,000 clones, approximately 80% of them appearing once. Here the sequenced sample was peripheral blood, taken 28 days after the second AZD1222 dose. This sequence originates from an adult who received the AZD1222 COVID-19 vaccine. The chain recombines TRBV20-1 with TRBJ2-3; no firm D call. The CDR3 nucleotides read TGCAGTGCTAGTGTGGGGAACACAGATACGCAGTATTTT. This encodes CSASVGNTDTQYF.